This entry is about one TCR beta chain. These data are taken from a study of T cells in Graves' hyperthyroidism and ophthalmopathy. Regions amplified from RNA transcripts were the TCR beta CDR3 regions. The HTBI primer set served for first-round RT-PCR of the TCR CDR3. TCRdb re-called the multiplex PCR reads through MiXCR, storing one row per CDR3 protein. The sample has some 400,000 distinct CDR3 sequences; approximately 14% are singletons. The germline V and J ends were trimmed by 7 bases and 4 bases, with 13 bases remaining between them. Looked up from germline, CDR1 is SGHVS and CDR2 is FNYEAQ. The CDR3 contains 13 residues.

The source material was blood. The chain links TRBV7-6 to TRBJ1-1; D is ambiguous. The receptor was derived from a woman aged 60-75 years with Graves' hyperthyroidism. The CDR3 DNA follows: TGTGCCAGCACACGCGACGTCGGCACTGAAGCTTTCTTT. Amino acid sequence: CASTRDVGTEAFF.